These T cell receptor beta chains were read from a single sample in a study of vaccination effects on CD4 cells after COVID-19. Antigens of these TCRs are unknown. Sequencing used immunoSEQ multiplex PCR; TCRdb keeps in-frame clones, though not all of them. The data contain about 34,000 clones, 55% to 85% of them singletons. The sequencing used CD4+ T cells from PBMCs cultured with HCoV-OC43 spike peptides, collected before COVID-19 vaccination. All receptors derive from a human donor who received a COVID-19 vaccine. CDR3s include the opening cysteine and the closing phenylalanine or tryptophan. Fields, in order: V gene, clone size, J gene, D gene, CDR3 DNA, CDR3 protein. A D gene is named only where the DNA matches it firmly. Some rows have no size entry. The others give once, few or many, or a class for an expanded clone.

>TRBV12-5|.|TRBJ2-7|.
TGTGCTAGTGGTTCCGGAAACAGGGCTCACGAGCAGTACTTC
CASGSGNRAHEQYF
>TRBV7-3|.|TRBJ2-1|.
TGTGCCAGCAGAAAATGGTTGGCTAGTCAAGAAGACAATGAGCAGTTCTTC
CASRKWLASQEDNEQFF
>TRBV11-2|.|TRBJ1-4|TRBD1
TGTGCCAGCAGCTTGGCCAGGGGGCGAGGGACTAATGAAAAACTGTTTTTT
CASSLARGRGTNEKLFF
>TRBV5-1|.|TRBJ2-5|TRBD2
TGCGCCAGCAGCTTGGGGACTAGCGGGCCCACCCCGCGGACCCAGTACTTC
CASSLGTSGPTPRTQYF
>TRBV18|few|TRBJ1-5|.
TGTGCCAGCTCACCCTCGAGGGCAGGGCAGCCCCAGCATTTT
CASSPSRAGQPQHF
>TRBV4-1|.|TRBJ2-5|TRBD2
TGCGCCAGCAGCCAAGAAGGACTAGCGGGGATAGAGACCCAGTACTTC
CASSQEGLAGIETQYF
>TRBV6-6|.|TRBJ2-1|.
TGTGCCAGCAGTTACGAAGTCCCGGGAGTAGTCGATGAGCAGTTCTTC
CASSYEVPGVVDEQFF
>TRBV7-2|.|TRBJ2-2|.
TGTGCCAGCGGGGTATCATCCCATAACACCGGGGAGCTGTTTTTT
CASGVSSHNTGELFF
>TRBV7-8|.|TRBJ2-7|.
TGTGCCAGCAGCCCAGAGGACCCCTACTACGAGCAGTACTTC
CASSPEDPYYEQYF
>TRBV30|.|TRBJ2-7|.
TGTGCCTGGAGTAAGGGACACCCCAACGCCGAGCAGTACTTC
CAWSKGHPNAEQYF
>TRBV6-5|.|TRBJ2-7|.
TGTGCCAGCAGTCCGGACGGGATCTACGAGCAGTACTTC
CASSPDGIYEQYF
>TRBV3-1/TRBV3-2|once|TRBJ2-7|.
TGTGCCAGCAGCCAGAGCGGTGGCAGTTTCCTGCACGAGCAGTACTTC
CASSQSGGSFLHEQYF
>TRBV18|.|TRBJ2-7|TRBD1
TGTGCCAGCTCTCCGACAGGGATTGCCTACGAGCAGTACTTC
CASSPTGIAYEQYF
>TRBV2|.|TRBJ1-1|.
TGTGCCAGCACCCTGGGACGGATGAACACTGAAGCTTTCTTT
CASTLGRMNTEAFF
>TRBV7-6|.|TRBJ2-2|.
TGTGCCAGCAGACTTTCCCGCAGAGGGCAGGGATCTTCCGGGGAGCTGTTTTTT
CASRLSRRGQGSSGELFF
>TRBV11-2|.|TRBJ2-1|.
TGTGCCAGCAGCCGACTAGGCCAAAATGAGCAGTTCTTC
CASSRLGQNEQFF
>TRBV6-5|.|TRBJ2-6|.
TGTGCCAGCAGTTACTCGACGCCCAGTGGGGCCAACGTCCTGACTTTC
CASSYSTPSGANVLTF
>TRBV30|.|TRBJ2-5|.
TGTGCCTGGAGTGCGGGGATGGTAGAGACCCAGTACTTC
CAWSAGMVETQYF
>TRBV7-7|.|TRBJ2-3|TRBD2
TGTGCTAGCAGCTTAACACGGGGGGGCCCAGATACGCAGTATTTT
CASSLTRGGPDTQYF
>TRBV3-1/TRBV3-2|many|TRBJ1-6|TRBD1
TGTGCCAGCAGGGAGACCGGGACAGGTTATTCACCCCTCCACTTT
CASRETGTGYSPLHF
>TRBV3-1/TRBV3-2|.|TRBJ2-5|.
TGTGCCAGCAGTCGACCGGCAGGTCAAGAGACCCAGTACTTC
CASSRPAGQETQYF
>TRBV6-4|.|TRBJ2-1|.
TGTGCCAGCAGTGACTCGGGGTGGAATGAGCAGTTCTTC
CASSDSGWNEQFF